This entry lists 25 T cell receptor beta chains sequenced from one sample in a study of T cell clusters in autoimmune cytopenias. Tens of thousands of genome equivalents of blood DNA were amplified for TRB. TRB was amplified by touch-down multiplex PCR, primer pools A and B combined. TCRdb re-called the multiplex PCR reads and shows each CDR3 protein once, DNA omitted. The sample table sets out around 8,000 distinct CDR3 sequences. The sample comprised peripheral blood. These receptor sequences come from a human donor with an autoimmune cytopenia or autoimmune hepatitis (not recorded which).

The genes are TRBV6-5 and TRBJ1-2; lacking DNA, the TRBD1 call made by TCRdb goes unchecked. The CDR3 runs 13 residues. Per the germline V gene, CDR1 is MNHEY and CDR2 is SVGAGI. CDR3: CASSRTAIGGYTF.

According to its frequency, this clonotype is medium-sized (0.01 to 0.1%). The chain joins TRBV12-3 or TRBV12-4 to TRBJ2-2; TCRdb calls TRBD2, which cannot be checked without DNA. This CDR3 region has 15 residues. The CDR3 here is CASIGVAGRTGELFF.

The CDR3 protein is CASRDEWEFGYTF. The rearrangement uses TRBV6-1 and TRBJ1-2. CDR1 and CDR2 from the germline V gene are MNHNS and SASEGT. The CDR3 has 13 amino acids.

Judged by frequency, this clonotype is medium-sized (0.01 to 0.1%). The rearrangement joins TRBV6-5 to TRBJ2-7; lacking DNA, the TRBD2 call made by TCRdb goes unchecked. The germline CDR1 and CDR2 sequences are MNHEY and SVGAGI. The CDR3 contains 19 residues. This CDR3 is CASSYHGTSGIRGSYEQYF.

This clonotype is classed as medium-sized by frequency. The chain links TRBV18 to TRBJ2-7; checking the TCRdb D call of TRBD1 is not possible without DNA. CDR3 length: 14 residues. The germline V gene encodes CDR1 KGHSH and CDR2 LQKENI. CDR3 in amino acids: CASSPNRDRYEQYF.

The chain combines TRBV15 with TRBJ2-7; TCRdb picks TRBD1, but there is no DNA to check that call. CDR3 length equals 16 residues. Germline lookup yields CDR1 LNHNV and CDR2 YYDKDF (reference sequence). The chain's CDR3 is CATSRETGTGGGEQYF.

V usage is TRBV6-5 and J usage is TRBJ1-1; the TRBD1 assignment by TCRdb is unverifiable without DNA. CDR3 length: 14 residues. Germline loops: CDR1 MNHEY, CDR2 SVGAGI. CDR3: CASSPSRGETEAFF.

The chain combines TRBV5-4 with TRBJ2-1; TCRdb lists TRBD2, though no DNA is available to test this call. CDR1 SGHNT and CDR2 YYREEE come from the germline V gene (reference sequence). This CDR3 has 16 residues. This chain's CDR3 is CASSPGGTSGTHEQFF.

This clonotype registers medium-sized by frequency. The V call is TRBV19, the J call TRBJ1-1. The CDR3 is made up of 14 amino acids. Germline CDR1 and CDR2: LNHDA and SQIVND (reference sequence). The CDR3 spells CASRKGSHNTEAFF.

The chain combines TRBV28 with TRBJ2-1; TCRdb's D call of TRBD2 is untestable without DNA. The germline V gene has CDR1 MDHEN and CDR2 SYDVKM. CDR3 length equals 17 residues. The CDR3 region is CASSPPLLAGGYNEQFF.

The CDR3 spells CASSLWDSTSGNTIYF. The chain links TRBV11-2 to TRBJ1-3. Germline values: CDR1 SGHAT, CDR2 FQNNGV. The CDR3 spans 16 residues. Looking up the rest from reference TRBV11-2 and TRBJ1-3 gives the full variable domain: EAGVAQSPRYKIIEKRQSVAFWCNPISGHATLYWYQQILGQGPKLLIQFQNNGVVDDSQLPKDRFSAERLKGVDSTLKIQPAKLEDSAVYLCASSLWDSTSGNTIYFGEGSWLTVV.

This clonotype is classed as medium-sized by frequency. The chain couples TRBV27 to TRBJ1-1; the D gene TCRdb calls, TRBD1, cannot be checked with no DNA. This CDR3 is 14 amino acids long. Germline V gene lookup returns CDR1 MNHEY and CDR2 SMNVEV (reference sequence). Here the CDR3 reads CASHPGQRYTEAFF.

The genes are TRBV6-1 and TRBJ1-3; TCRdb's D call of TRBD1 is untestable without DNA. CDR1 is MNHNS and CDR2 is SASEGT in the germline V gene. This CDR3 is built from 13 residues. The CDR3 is CASSEHRGNTIYF.

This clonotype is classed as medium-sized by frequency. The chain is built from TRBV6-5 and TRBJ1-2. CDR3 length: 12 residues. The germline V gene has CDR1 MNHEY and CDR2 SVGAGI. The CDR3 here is CASRGTSYGYTF.

Here the CDR3 reads CASSISYRHSSGNTIYF. The genes are TRBV27 and TRBJ1-3; TCRdb designates TRBD1, a call that cannot be tested without DNA. The CDR3 loop spans 17 amino acids. Per the germline V gene, CDR1 is MNHEY and CDR2 is SMNVEV (reference sequence).

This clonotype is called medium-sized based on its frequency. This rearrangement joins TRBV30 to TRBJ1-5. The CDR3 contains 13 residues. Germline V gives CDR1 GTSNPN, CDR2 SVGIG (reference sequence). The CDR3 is CAWSVQNNQPQHF. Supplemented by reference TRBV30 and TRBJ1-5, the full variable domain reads SQTIHQWPATLVQPVGSPLSLECTVEGTSNPNLYWYRQAAGRGLQLLFYSVGIGQISSEVPQNLSASRPQDRQFILSSKKLLLSDSGFYLCAWSVQNNQPQHFGDGTRLSIL.

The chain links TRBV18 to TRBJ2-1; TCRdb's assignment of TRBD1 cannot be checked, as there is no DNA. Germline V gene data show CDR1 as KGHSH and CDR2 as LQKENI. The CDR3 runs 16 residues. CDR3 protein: CASSPLGQGSLNEQFF.

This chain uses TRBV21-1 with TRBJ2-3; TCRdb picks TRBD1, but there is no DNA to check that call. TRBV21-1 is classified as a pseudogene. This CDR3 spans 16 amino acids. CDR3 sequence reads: CASSKDPGTFTDTQYF.

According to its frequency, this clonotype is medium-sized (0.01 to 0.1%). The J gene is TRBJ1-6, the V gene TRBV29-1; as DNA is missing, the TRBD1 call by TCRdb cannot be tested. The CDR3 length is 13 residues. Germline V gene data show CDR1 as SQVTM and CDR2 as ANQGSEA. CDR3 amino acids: CSASTGGTSPLHF.

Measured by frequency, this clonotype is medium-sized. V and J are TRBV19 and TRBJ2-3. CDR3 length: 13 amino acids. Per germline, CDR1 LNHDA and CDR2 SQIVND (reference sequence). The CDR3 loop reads CASSITGADTQYF. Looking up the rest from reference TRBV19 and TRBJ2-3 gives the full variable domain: DGGITQSPKYLFRKEGQNVTLSCEQNLNHDAMYWYRQDPGQGLRLIYYSQIVNDFQKGDIAEGYSVSREKKESFPLTVTSAQKNPTAFYLCASSITGADTQYFGPGTRLTVL.

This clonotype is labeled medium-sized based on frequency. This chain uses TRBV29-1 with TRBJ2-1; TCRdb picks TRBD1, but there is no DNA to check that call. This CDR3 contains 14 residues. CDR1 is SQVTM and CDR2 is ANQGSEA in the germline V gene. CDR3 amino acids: CSVAIPPAYNEQFF.

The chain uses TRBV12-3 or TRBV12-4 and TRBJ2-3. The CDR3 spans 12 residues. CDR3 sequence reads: CASRRTEITQYF.

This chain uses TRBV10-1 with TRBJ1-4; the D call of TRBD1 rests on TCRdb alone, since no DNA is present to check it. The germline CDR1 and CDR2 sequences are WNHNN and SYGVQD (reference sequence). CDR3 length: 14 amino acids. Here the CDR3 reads CASTETGYNEKLFF.

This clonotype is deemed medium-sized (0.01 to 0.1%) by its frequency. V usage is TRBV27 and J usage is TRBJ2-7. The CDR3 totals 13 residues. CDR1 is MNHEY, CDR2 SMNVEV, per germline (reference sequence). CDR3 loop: CASIKTSSYEQYF.

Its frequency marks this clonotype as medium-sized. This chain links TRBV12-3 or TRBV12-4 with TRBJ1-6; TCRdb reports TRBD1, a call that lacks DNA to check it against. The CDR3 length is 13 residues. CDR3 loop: CASSGQGVSPLHF.